This TCR beta chain appears in the sequencing data of a study of blood T cell repertoires in COVID-19. At the level of the study: COVID-19 samples collected from the United States, Italy and Spain covered acute and convalescent phases. PBMCs, B-cell-depleted T cells, or T cells were the source of the cDNA or gDNA that made up the material.

Trimming removed 6 bases from V and 4 bases from J, with 9 bases in between. CDR1 MNHEY and CDR2 SMNVEV come from the germline V gene (reference sequence). CDR3 length equals 13 residues. This clone was counted a few times. Authors' analysis steps: By means of reference gene primer amplification, nucleated cell counts were estimated. Sequenced by immunoSEQ multiplex PCR; TCRdb stores in-frame clones only, minus some. V and J calls plus clone size are reproduced from that table; the DNA served to infer D and trimming. The sample consists of about 73,000 clones, 80% to 90% of them appearing once. The V call is TRBV27, the J call TRBJ1-4; TRBD1 might be the D (6 bases). Material: peripheral blood. The sequence was collected from an elderly man with acute or convalescent COVID-19. The CDR3 sequence: CASRGGVNEKLFF. CDR3 DNA: TGTGCCAGCAGAGGGGGAGTTAATGAAAAACTGTTTTTT. Drawing the rest from reference TRBV27 and TRBJ1-4, the complete variable domain is EAQVTQNPRYLITVTGKKLTVTCSQNMNHEYMSWYRQDPGLGLRQIYYSMNVEVTDKGDVPEGYKVSRKEKRNFPLILESPSPNQTSLYFCASRGGVNEKLFFGSGTQLSVL.